Below, one TCR beta chain is given with its context. Its matching antigen is unknown. The PCR was carried out with 60 Vbeta primers and 13 Jbeta primers. In the source study's methods: The count from a later analysis was about 80 million unique TCR beta chains, about 9.9 million of them shared. Only in-frame clones appear in the TCRdb table, and some are missing; sequencing was by immunoSEQ multiplex PCR. That table is the source of V, J and clone size, and D and trimming were worked out from the DNA. The table has tens of thousands of clones, around 9.1% seen once. These data come from a study of cytomegalovirus exposure and HLA in healthy donors. Study-wide results and caveats: Analysis was carried out at a later point, and it linked a missense DCLRE1C variant to TCR beta V- and J-gene trimming. Cytomegalovirus association was assigned to approximately 160 TCR beta chains. It has been reported that TCR beta sequences accurately predicted the HLA-A and HLA-B alleles of most subjects.

The sequenced sample was PBMCs. This TCR was recovered from a man aged 60 to 75 in good health and CMV-seropositive.

DNA for the CDR3: TGTGCCATTCATTCAGGGGGGACTGAAGCTTTCTTT. Translated: CAIHSGGTEAFF. The rearrangement uses TRBV19 and TRBJ1-1, with 7 bases that match TRBD1. V lost 10 bases and J lost 5; bases outside the gene matches: 7. The CDR3 covers 12 residues. The germline V gene encodes CDR1 LNHDA and CDR2 SQIVND (reference sequence). Together with reference TRBV19 and TRBJ1-1, the CDR3 gives the full variable domain: DGGITQSPKYLFRKEGQNVTLSCEQNLNHDAMYWYRQDPGQGLRLIYYSQIVNDFQKGDIAEGYSVSREKKESFPLTVTSAQKNPTAFYLCAIHSGGTEAFFGQGTRLTVV.